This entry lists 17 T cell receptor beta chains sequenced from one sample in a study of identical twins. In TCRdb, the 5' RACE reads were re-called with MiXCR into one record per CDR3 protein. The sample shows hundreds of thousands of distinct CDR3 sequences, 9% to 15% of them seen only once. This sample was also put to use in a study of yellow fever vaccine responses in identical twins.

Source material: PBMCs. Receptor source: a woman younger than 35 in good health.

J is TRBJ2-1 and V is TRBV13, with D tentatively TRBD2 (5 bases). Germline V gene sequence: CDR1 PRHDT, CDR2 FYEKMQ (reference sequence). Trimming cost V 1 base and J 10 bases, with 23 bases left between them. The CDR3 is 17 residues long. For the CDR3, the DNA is TGTGCCAGCAGCTTAGCCATTTTGGACTCCCGACAATGGGAGCAGTTCTTC. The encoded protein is CASSLAILDSRQWEQFF.

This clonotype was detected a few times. CDR3 DNA sequence: TGTGCCAGCAGCTTGGGACTAGCGAGGGCGGAGACCCAGTACTTC. It encodes CASSLGLARAETQYF. This chain links TRBV5-5 with TRBJ2-5, with 8 bases identical to TRBD2. CDR1 SGHKS and CDR2 YYEKEE come from the germline V gene (reference sequence). Trimming took 0 bases from V and 5 from J; bases not matched to a gene: 6. CDR3 length: 15 residues. Combining the CDR3 with reference TRBV5-5 and TRBJ2-5 gives the whole variable domain DAGVTQSPTHLIKTRGQQVTLRCSPISGHKSVSWYQQVLGQGPQFIFQYYEKEERGRGNFPDRFSARQFPNYSSELNVNALLLGDSALYLCASSLGLARAETQYFGPGTRLLVL.

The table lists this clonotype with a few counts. Here the CDR3 reads CATSRGLSGDTGELFF. CDR3 nucleotides: TGTGCCACCAGCAGAGGCCTGAGCGGGGACACCGGGGAGCTGTTTTTT. The chain combines TRBV15 with TRBJ2-2, with 7 bases that match TRBD2. The ends lost 1 base at V and 3 bases at J; junction bases unmatched: 5. Germline values: CDR1 LNHNV, CDR2 YYDKDF (reference sequence). CDR3 size: 16 residues.

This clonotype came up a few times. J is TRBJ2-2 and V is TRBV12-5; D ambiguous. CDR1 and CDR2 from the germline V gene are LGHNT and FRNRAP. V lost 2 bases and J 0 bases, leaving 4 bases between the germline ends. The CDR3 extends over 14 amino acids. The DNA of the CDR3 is TGTGCTAGTGGTTTGTCCCCGAACACCGGGGAGCTGTTTTTT. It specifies CASGLSPNTGELFF.

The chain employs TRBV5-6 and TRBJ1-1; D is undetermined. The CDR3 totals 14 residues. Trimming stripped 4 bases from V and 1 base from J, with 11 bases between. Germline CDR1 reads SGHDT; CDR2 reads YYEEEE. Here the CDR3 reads CASSGEGENTEAFF. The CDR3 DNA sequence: TGTGCCAGCAGCGGGGAGGGCGAGAACACTGAAGCTTTCTTT.

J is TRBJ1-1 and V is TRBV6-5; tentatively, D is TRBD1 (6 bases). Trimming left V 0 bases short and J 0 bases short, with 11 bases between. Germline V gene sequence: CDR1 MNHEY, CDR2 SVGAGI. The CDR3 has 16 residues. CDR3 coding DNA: TGTGCCAGCAGTTACTCGAGGGGGGGGGTGAACACTGAAGCTTTCTTT. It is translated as CASSYSRGGVNTEAFF.

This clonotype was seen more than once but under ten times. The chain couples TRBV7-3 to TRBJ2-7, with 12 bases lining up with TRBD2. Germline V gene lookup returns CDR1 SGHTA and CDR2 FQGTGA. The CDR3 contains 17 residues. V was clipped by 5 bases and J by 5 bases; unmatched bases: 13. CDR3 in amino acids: CASSLRLAGETEDEQYF. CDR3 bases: TGTGCCAGCAGCCTCAGACTAGCGGGAGAAACGGAAGACGAGCAGTACTTC.

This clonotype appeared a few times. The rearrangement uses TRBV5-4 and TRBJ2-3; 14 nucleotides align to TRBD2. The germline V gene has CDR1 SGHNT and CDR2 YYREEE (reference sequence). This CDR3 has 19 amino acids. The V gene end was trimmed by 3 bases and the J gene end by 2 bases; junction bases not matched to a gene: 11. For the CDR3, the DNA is TGTGCCAGCAGCTCAGGGGGGACTAGCGGGGGATTCATCACAGATACGCAGTATTTT. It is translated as CASSSGGTSGGFITDTQYF.

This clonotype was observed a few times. CDR3 in amino acids: CASSVGITVPQTDTQYF. The CDR3 coding sequence is TGTGCCAGCAGCGTAGGGATCACAGTCCCCCAAACAGATACGCAGTATTTT. The chain uses TRBV9 and TRBJ2-3; no clear D gene. Deletions cut 0 bases from V and 3 bases from J, with 17 bases between. The CDR3 covers 17 residues. Germline CDR1 SGDLS, CDR2 YYNGEE.

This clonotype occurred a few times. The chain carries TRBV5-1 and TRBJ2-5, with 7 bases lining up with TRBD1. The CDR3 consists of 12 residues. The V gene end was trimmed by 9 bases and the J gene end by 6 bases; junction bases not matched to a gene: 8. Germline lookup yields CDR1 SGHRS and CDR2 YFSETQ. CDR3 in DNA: TGCGCCAACGACAGGGTGAGGCAGACCCAGTACTTC. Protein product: CANDRVRQTQYF. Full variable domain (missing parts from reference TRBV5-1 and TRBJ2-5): KAGVTQTPRYLIKTRGQQVTLSCSPISGHRSVSWYQQTPGQGLQFLFEYFSETQRNKGNFPGRFSGRQFSNSRSEMNVSTLELGDSALYLCANDRVRQTQYFGPGTRLLVL.

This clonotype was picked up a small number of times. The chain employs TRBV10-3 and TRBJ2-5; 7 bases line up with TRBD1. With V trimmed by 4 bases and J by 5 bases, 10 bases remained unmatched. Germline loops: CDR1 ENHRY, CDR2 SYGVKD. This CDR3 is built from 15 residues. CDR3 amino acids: CAISAAGTVQETQYF. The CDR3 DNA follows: TGTGCCATCAGTGCCGCAGGGACAGTCCAGGAGACCCAGTACTTC.

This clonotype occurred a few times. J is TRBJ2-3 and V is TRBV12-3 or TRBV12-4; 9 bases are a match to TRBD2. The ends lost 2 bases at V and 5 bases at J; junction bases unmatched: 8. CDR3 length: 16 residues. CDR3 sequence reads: CASSLRASGVGDTQYF. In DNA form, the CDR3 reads TGTGCCAGCAGTTTAAGGGCTAGCGGGGTAGGAGATACGCAGTATTTT.

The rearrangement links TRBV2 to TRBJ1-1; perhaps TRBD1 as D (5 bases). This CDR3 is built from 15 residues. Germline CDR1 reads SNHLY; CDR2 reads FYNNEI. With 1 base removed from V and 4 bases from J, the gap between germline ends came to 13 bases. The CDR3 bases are TGTGCCAGCAGTGAAGAAGGGCAGGGTATCACTGAAGCTTTCTTT. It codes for CASSEEGQGITEAFF.

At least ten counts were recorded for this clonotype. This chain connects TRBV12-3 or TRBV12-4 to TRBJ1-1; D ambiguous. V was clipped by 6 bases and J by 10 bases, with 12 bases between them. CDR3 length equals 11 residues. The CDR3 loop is CASRSSLGAFF. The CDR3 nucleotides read TGTGCCAGCAGGTCCTCTCTGGGAGCTTTCTTT.

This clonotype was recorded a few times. CDR3 sequence reads: CASSIDYEQYF. DNA for the CDR3: TGCGCCAGCAGCATTGACTACGAGCAGTACTTC. This chain links TRBV5-1 with TRBJ2-7; D is undetermined. V was shortened by 4 bases and J by 3 bases, with 5 bases between the two germline ends. The CDR3 is made up of 11 amino acids. CDR1 is SGHRS, CDR2 YFSETQ, per germline.

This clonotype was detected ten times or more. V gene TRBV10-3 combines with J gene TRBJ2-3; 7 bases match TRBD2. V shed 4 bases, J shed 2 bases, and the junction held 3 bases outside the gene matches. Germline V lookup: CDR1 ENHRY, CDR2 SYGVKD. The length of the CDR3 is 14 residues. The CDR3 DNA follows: TGTGCCATCAGTGGCCTAGCGGACACAGATACGCAGTATTTT. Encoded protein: CAISGLADTDTQYF.

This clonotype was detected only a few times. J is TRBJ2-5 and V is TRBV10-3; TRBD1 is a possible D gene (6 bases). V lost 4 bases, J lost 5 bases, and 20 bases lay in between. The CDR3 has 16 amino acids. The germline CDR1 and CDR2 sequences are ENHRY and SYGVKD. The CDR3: CAISGTQGIGMETQYF. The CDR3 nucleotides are TGTGCCATCAGTGGGACCCAGGGGATTGGGATGGAGACCCAGTACTTC.